A selection of T cell receptor beta chains follows, all from one sample in a study of neoadjuvant anti-PD-1 for oral cavity cancer. Here immunoSEQ multiplex PCR was the method, and the copy in TCRdb shows in-frame clones only, minus some. Of over 60,000 clones in the sample, roughly nine tenths were seen once. Material: PBMCs, obtained after nivolumab (anti-PD-1) treatment. The receptors derive from a person aged 35-80 years with oral cavity squamous cell carcinoma. Each CDR3 is given with its conserved first and last residue. Fields, in order: clone size, V gene, D gene, J gene, CDR3 protein, CDR3 DNA. D genes are given only for firm matches. Clone size appears in some rows only: once, few, many, or a class for an expanded clone.

.	TRBV10-2	.	TRBJ1-4	CASSENYGGPREKLFF	TGCGCCAGCAGTGAGAATTATGGGGGCCCGAGAGAAAAACTGTTTTTT
.	TRBV5-5	.	TRBJ2-7	CASSLAPSISYEQYF	TGTGCCAGCAGCTTGGCTCCCAGCATCTCCTACGAGCAGTACTTC
.	TRBV11-3	.	TRBJ2-7	CASSLGRVSTEQYF	TGTGCCAGCAGCTTAGGGCGGGTCTCAACCGAGCAGTACTTC
.	TRBV5-1	TRBD2	TRBJ2-3	CASSLGASGGTDTQYF	TGCGCCAGCAGCTTGGGGGCTAGCGGAGGCACAGATACGCAGTATTTT
.	TRBV10-3	.	TRBJ2-2	CAISDLAGLWGAGIHTGELFF	TGTGCCATCAGTGATTTGGCCGGCCTATGGGGCGCAGGAATTCACACCGGGGAGCTGTTTTTT
.	TRBV30	.	TRBJ1-1	CAWSFGGTEAFF	TGTGCCTGGAGTTTTGGCGGCACTGAAGCTTTCTTT
.	TRBV11-2	.	TRBJ2-2	CASSFRTGLSGELFF	TGTGCCAGCAGTTTTAGAACAGGGCTATCAGGGGAGCTGTTTTTT
.	TRBV13	.	TRBJ1-4	CASSLGPDTYEKLFF	TGTGCCAGCAGCTTAGGCCCAGATACGTATGAAAAACTGTTTTTT
.	TRBV28	TRBD1	TRBJ2-7	CASVPGQGPYEQYF	TGTGCCAGCGTTCCGGGACAGGGCCCCTACGAGCAGTACTTC
.	TRBV28	TRBD2	TRBJ2-7	CASSIAGATIQYF	TGTGCCAGCAGTATAGCGGGAGCTACCATACAGTACTTC
.	TRBV14	TRBD1	TRBJ1-1	CASSQTSGQTIQHTEAFF	TGTGCCAGCAGCCAAACTTCGGGACAGACGATTCAGCACACTGAAGCTTTCTTT
.	TRBV27	TRBD1	TRBJ1-4	CASRGTGRWEKLFF	TGTGCCAGCAGGGGGACAGGGAGATGGGAAAAACTGTTTTTT
.	TRBV4-1	.	TRBJ2-5	CASSQVWGRETQYF	TGCGCCAGCAGCCAAGTTTGGGGGCGCGAGACCCAGTACTTC
.	TRBV11-3	.	TRBJ2-1	CASSWGTLGTRGEQFF	TGTGCCAGCAGCTGGGGTACATTGGGGACTCGCGGGGAGCAGTTCTTC
.	TRBV5-1	.	TRBJ1-2	CASSLYGYGYTF	TGCGCCAGCAGCTTGTATGGTTATGGCTACACCTTC
.	TRBV5-1	.	TRBJ1-1	CASSLVRMNTEAFF	TGCGCCAGCAGCTTGGTCAGAATGAACACTGAAGCTTTCTTT
.	TRBV2	TRBD1	TRBJ2-1	CASGGQGLNEQFF	TGTGCCAGCGGTGGACAGGGGTTGAATGAGCAGTTCTTC
.	TRBV30	.	TRBJ2-7	CAWSERGGTYEQYF	TGTGCCTGGAGTGAGAGGGGGGGAACCTACGAGCAGTACTTC
.	TRBV6-5	TRBD2	TRBJ2-1	CATTDPTSGKDEQFF	TGTGCCACCACCGACCCAACTAGCGGGAAGGATGAGCAGTTCTTC
.	TRBV6-1	.	TRBJ1-5	CASSAEPRTTRNQPQHF	TGTGCCAGCAGTGCCGAACCCCGGACAACTCGCAATCAGCCCCAGCATTTT
few	TRBV10-3	.	TRBJ1-1	CAISETVWPEAFF	TGTGCCATCAGTGAGACAGTGTGGCCTGAAGCTTTCTTT
.	TRBV2	.	TRBJ2-7	CASGVSSYEQYF	TGTGCCAGCGGTGTCAGCTCCTACGAGCAGTACTTC
.	TRBV19	TRBD2	TRBJ2-1	CASSIGPGGSIGQFF	TGTGCCAGTAGTATAGGTCCGGGGGGGTCGATAGGGCAGTTCTTC
.	TRBV7-9	.	TRBJ2-5	CASSLGWAETQYF	TGTGCCAGCAGCTTAGGCTGGGCAGAGACCCAGTACTTC
.	TRBV7-6	.	TRBJ1-1	CASRQLFGDTEAFF	TGTGCCAGCAGACAGCTTTTCGGGGACACTGAAGCTTTCTTT
few	TRBV5-1	.	TRBJ2-7	CASSLGSGYRGYEQYF	TGCGCCAGCAGCTTGGGATCAGGGTATAGGGGGTACGAGCAGTACTTC
.	TRBV19	TRBD2	TRBJ2-1	CASSSGTTYNEQFF	TGTGCCAGTAGTTCCGGGACTACCTACAATGAGCAGTTCTTC
.	TRBV5-4	TRBD2	TRBJ2-3	CASRRTSGSLGGDTQYF	TGTGCCAGCAGAAGGACTAGCGGGAGCCTTGGCGGAGATACGCAGTATTTT
.	TRBV5-1	.	TRBJ2-3	CASSRKDTDTQYF	TGCGCCAGCAGTAGGAAGGACACAGATACGCAGTATTTT
.	TRBV14	.	TRBJ1-1	CASSQNIRNTEAFF	TGTGCCAGCAGCCAAAACATCCGGAACACTGAAGCTTTCTTT
.	TRBV5-1	.	TRBJ1-4	CASRGQLNEKLFF	TGCGCCAGCAGAGGACAGCTTAATGAAAAACTGTTTTTT
.	TRBV7-3	TRBD1	TRBJ1-2	CASSLTGGFNYGYTF	TGTGCCAGCAGCCTCACAGGGGGCTTTAACTATGGCTACACCTTC